This T cell receptor (beta chain) came from a study of beta chain features in type 1 diabetes. The study reverse transcribed the entire isolated RNA, so it sequenced expressed TCRB transcripts. Repertoires were generated with immunoSEQ multiplex PCR, while TCRdb's copy carries only in-frame clones and drops some. This sample has 250,000 to 350,000 clones, with around 16% found just once. V was trimmed by 2 bases and J by 1 base, leaving 8 bases between them. The CDR3 has 14 amino acids. Germline values: CDR1 MNHEY, CDR2 SVGAGI. Concerning this clone itself: Antigen specificity is unknown.

Study conclusions and caveats: TCRB CDR3s from Type 1 diabetes patients were moderately but significantly shorter in all four CD4+ subsets. For type 1 diabetes patients, VDJ junctions showed fewer insertions and more deletions.

The sequenced sample consisted of naive CD4+ T cells from blood. The TCR sequence derives from a young man with type 1 diabetes. This sequence joins TRBV6-5 and TRBJ1-1; D gene ambiguous. The CDR3 loop reads CASSYQHPNTEAFF. In DNA, the CDR3 is TGTGCCAGCAGTTACCAACACCCGAACACTGAAGCTTTCTTT.